Listed below are T cell receptor beta chains from one sample, sequenced in a study of vaccination effects on CD4 cells after COVID-19. Data came from immunoSEQ multiplex PCR; TCRdb stores just in-frame clones and leaves some out. In the table there are 40,000 to 45,000 clones, 76% of which are singletons. No antigen has been identified for these receptors. Sequencing used CD4+ T cells from PBMCs cultured without peptide, obtained after COVID-19 vaccination. Receptors originate from a human donor who had a prior SARS-CoV-2 infection. The CDR3 runs from the conserved cysteine through the conserved F or W. The D gene is left open where the match is weak. Not every row has a clone size; where given, it reads once, few, many or a size class.

TRBV7-3	.	.	TRBJ2-5	TGTGCCAGCAGCTTAACGAGCGGACACCAAGAGACCCAGTACTTC	CASSLTSGHQETQYF
TRBV9	.	.	TRBJ1-3	TGTGCCAGCAGCGCGCGCGTCGGGGGAAGCTCTGGAAACACCATATATTTT	CASSARVGGSSGNTIYF
TRBV19	.	TRBD1	TRBJ2-3	TGTGCCAGTAATTGGGACAGTACTAGCACAGATACGCAGTATTTT	CASNWDSTSTDTQYF
TRBV7-3	.	.	TRBJ2-3	TGTGCCAGCCGGCGGGGCCCCACAGATACGCAGTATTTT	CASRRGPTDTQYF
TRBV4-2	.	TRBD2	TRBJ2-1	TGTGCCAGCAGCCAAGCTGGGCTAGCGGGCGATTTCGGTGAGCAGTTCTTC	CASSQAGLAGDFGEQFF
TRBV5-4	.	TRBD1	TRBJ1-5	TGTGCCAGCAGCAATGACAGGGCTAATCAGCCCCAGCATTTT	CASSNDRANQPQHF
TRBV18	.	.	TRBJ1-1	TGTGCCAGCTCAGGTCAAGTTGAGGGGTTGGGTACTGAAGCTTTCTTT	CASSGQVEGLGTEAFF
TRBV20-1	.	.	TRBJ1-3	TGCAGTGCTAGTGACCCAAGGGGCTCTGGAAACACCATATATTTT	CSASDPRGSGNTIYF
TRBV24-1	.	TRBD1	TRBJ2-5	TGTGCCACCAGTGATCGGACAGGTTTCCAAGAGACCCAGTACTTC	CATSDRTGFQETQYF
TRBV2	few	.	TRBJ2-1	TGTGCCAGCCGATCCTACAATGAGCAGTTCTTC	CASRSYNEQFF
TRBV12-3/TRBV12-4	.	TRBD1	TRBJ2-7	TGTGCCAGCAGAGTTACAGGGGGCTACGAGCAGTACTTC	CASRVTGGYEQYF
TRBV18	once	.	TRBJ1-1	TGTGCCAGCTCACCACGGGAAGGGTCGGCTTTCTTT	CASSPREGSAFF
TRBV27	.	.	TRBJ2-2	TGTGCCAGCAGTCTCCGTCCCCCGAGGGCAACGGATCCCACCGGGGAGCTGTTTTTT	CASSLRPPRATDPTGELFF
TRBV7-3	few	.	TRBJ2-2	TGTGCCAGCAGCTTAAGAGGGGGGGCGAACACCGGGGAGCTGTTTTTT	CASSLRGGANTGELFF
TRBV10-3	.	.	TRBJ1-2	TGTGCCATCAGTGAGTCGAATAGGCAAATCGGAAGCTACACCTTC	CAISESNRQIGSYTF
TRBV7-6	.	.	TRBJ2-7	TGTGCCAGCAGCTTAGTTCCCGGACACCTCTACGAGCAGTACTTC	CASSLVPGHLYEQYF
TRBV6-1	.	TRBD1	TRBJ1-5	TGTGCCAGCAGTGATGGGGACAGAAATAGCAATCAGCCCCAGCATTTT	CASSDGDRNSNQPQHF
TRBV7-8	.	TRBD1	TRBJ1-2	TGTGCCAGCAGCTACGGACAGGGCGATGGCTACACCTTC	CASSYGQGDGYTF
TRBV9	.	.	TRBJ2-7	TGTGCCAGCAGCTTCCGGGACAACTCCTACGAGCAGTACTTC	CASSFRDNSYEQYF
TRBV4-2	.	.	TRBJ2-7	TGTGCCAGCAGCCAAGAGGCGGGCAGACTCTACGAGCAGTACTTC	CASSQEAGRLYEQYF
TRBV11-3	.	.	TRBJ1-6	TGTGCCAGCAGCTCAGGCCGCATTGCGGGGAATTCACCCCTCCACTTT	CASSSGRIAGNSPLHF
TRBV4-1	.	TRBD2	TRBJ2-7	TGCGCCAGCAGCCCGAACCTTTCTCCGGGACTAGCGGGGGATAGTCACGAGCAGTACTTC	CASSPNLSPGLAGDSHEQYF
TRBV4-3	few	TRBD1	TRBJ1-2	TGCGCCAGCAGCCAGGTACAGGGGCCAACTAACTATGGCTACACCTTC	CASSQVQGPTNYGYTF
TRBV5-1	.	.	TRBJ1-1	TGCGCCAGCAGCTTGGAGCCGACGATGAACACTGAAGCTTTCTTT	CASSLEPTMNTEAFF
TRBV30	once	.	TRBJ1-5	TGTGTCTGGAGTGTGCCCAATAGCAATCAGCCCCAGCATTTT	CVWSVPNSNQPQHF
TRBV3-1/TRBV3-2	few	TRBD2	TRBJ2-1	TGTGCCAGCAGCCAAGCGGGGGGGTCCTACAATGAGCAGTTCTTC	CASSQAGGSYNEQFF
TRBV19	.	.	TRBJ1-5	TGTGCCAGTAGCTTAATGGGTCAGCCCCAGCATTTT	CASSLMGQPQHF
TRBV18	.	.	TRBJ1-1	TGTGCCAGCTCACCCTTATCGGACTCGTTTAACACACGGGACACTGAAGCTTTCTTT	CASSPLSDSFNTRDTEAFF
TRBV2	.	TRBD2	TRBJ2-7	TGTGCCAGCAGCGGACCAGGAGGGGGGGGCCGCGGGAGGGGATACGAGCAGTACTTC	CASSGPGGGGRGRGYEQYF
TRBV11-2	.	.	TRBJ1-5	TGTGCCAGCAGCACCACGTCAGGGTACGATCAGCCCCAGCATTTT	CASSTTSGYDQPQHF
TRBV2	.	TRBD1	TRBJ2-5	TGTGCCAGCAGTCCGGGACAGCTTGTGGAGACCCAGTACTTC	CASSPGQLVETQYF
TRBV12-3/TRBV12-4	.	.	TRBJ1-3	TGTGCCAGCAGCCTTACGGGAGGAAACACCATATATTTT	CASSLTGGNTIYF
TRBV7-9	.	TRBD1	TRBJ2-2	TGTGCCAGCAGCCAAGACAGGGGCCCCGGGGAGCTGTTTTTT	CASSQDRGPGELFF
TRBV7-2	few	.	TRBJ2-1	TGTGCCAGCTCGTCTAGCGTCCACAATGAGCAGTTCTTC	CASSSSVHNEQFF
TRBV12-5	.	.	TRBJ1-1	TGTGCTAGTGGTTTGGTATTCATGGGGCGGGGGCCGGTTCGGACTGAAGCTTTCTTT	CASGLVFMGRGPVRTEAFF
TRBV18	.	TRBD1	TRBJ1-5	TGTGCCAGCTCACCGACGACAGGGAGGGATCAGCCCCAGCATTTT	CASSPTTGRDQPQHF
TRBV13	.	TRBD1	TRBJ1-3	TGTGCCAGCAACGTACAGGGGGCTGGAAACACCATATATTTT	CASNVQGAGNTIYF
TRBV5-1	.	TRBD2	TRBJ2-5	TGCGCCAGCGGCCCCGGACTAGCGGGGCACAATCAAGAGACCCAGTACTTC	CASGPGLAGHNQETQYF
TRBV3-1/TRBV3-2	.	TRBD1	TRBJ1-5	TGTGCCAGCAGCCAAGAGGGACAGAGAAATCAGCCCCAGCATTTT	CASSQEGQRNQPQHF
TRBV5-1	.	.	TRBJ1-6	TGCGCCAGCAGCTTCGACTATAATTCACCCCTCCACTTT	CASSFDYNSPLHF
TRBV19	few	.	TRBJ2-3	TGTGCCAGTAGTAATCTAGTGACAGATACGCAGTATTTT	CASSNLVTDTQYF
TRBV7-6	few	.	TRBJ1-6	TGTGCCAGCAGCTTGGGGGGACTCTATAATTCACCCCTCCACTTT	CASSLGGLYNSPLHF
TRBV29-1	.	TRBD2	TRBJ2-5	TGCAGCGTTACCCCCCCGGGTAGCGGGCCCTCAGTAGAGACCCAGTACTTC	CSVTPPGSGPSVETQYF
TRBV5-1	.	.	TRBJ2-5	TGCGCCAGCAGCTTGGAGGTCGAAGAGACCCAGTACTTC	CASSLEVEETQYF
TRBV7-3	.	.	TRBJ2-1	TGTGCCAGCAGCCCTGGGAGGGGGACCGGTGGAGATGAGCAGTTCTTC	CASSPGRGTGGDEQFF
TRBV3-1/TRBV3-2	.	.	TRBJ1-5	TGTGCCAGCAGCCAAGGGGTCAGGCAGCCCCAGCATTTT	CASSQGVRQPQHF
TRBV4-1	few	TRBD2	TRBJ2-7	TGCGCCAGCAGCCAAGATCGTTACGCTAGCGGAGACGAATACGAGCAGTACTTC	CASSQDRYASGDEYEQYF
TRBV7-2	.	.	TRBJ2-7	TGTGCCAGCAGCCATGGGGGGCCTTTGGGGTACTTC	CASSHGGPLGYF
TRBV19	.	.	TRBJ1-2	TGTGCCAGTAGTATAATCGACAGCACTTTTGGCTACACCTTC	CASSIIDSTFGYTF
TRBV18	.	.	TRBJ1-1	TGTGCCAGCTCACCTCCCACGTGGGGAGGAACTGAAGCTTTCTTT	CASSPPTWGGTEAFF
TRBV7-9	few	.	TRBJ2-7	TGTGCCAGCAGCCGGACAGTCGAGCAGTACTTC	CASSRTVEQYF
TRBV9	few	.	TRBJ2-5	TGTGCCAGCAGCGTAGGGTGGGGGGCCCATCAAGAGACCCAGTACTTC	CASSVGWGAHQETQYF
TRBV9	.	.	TRBJ2-7	TGTGCCAGCAGCCCTAGCCCCACTACCTACGAGCAGTACTTC	CASSPSPTTYEQYF
TRBV9	.	.	TRBJ2-1	TGTGCCAGCAGCGCCCGGGGTGTGGCTTACAATGAGCAGTTCTTC	CASSARGVAYNEQFF